The source of this T cell receptor (beta chain) is a study of CD8 T cells in ankylosing spondylitis. TCRdb called the 5' RACE reads again in MiXCR, with one record for every CDR3 protein. The sample holds around 130,000 distinct CDR3 sequences, over 15% seen once. Germline-derived CDR1 and CDR2 are PRHDT and FYEKMQ (reference sequence). This CDR3 has 16 residues. V gave up 5 bases and J gave up 3 bases, with 17 bases separating them. This clonotype has just a few counts. Its antigen is still unknown. Study results and limitations: Some motif variants were previously reported in reactive arthritis synovial fluid and blood. CD8+ disease-linked clones were present at relatively low frequencies in blood. It appeared that ankylosing spondylitis blood was characterized by a TCR beta motif of roughly 8 highly homologous variants. Disease-linked clones were reportedly significantly enriched in matched ankylosing spondylitis synovial fluid.

The sequence came from a male donor with ankylosing spondylitis. Source material: blood, either unsorted or a sorted T cell fraction (not recorded which). The genes are TRBV13 and TRBJ2-1, with a weak D call TRBD2 (5 bases). The CDR3 protein is CASSPPDSTYYNEQFF. CDR3 in DNA: TGTGCCAGCAGCCCGCCGGACTCAACCTACTACAATGAGCAGTTCTTC.